This T cell receptor (beta chain) was captured by sequencing in a study of molecular identifiers for immune sequencing clone quantification. General observations from the study: The share of molecules held by clones above 20 RNA copies was over 98% in effector cells and under 1% in naive cells. Shared barcodes on identical TCR molecules could underestimate the sizes of highly expanded clones.

TCRdb itself ran the PCR reads through MiXCR, one entry per CDR3 protein. The table has roughly 320,000 distinct CDR3 sequences, roughly 23% seen once. V lost 0 bases, J lost 5 bases, and 9 bases lay in between. The CDR3 runs to 14 residues. Per the germline V gene, CDR1 is MGHRA and CDR2 is YSYEKL. Libraries used roughly 20,000 to 1,000,000 sorted naive CD8 T cells and 10%, 30% or 50% RNA input. A CD8+CD4-CCR7+CD45RA+ phenotype served as the sorting definition for naive CD8 T cells. Ten or more counts support this clonotype. Its target is not known. The TCR comes from a human donor in good health. Some libraries in this study had Jurkat cell RNA spiked in. This sequence joins TRBV4-1 and TRBJ2-3, with D perhaps TRBD1 or TRBD2 (5 bases each). Sequenced material: naive CD8+ T cells from blood, with Jurkat cell RNA spiked in. Indicated subset: FACS-sorted CD8+CD4-CCR7+CD45RA+ naive T cells. The CDR3 reads CASSQDLGEDTQYF. CDR3 bases: TGCGCCAGCAGCCAAGATTTGGGGGAAGATACGCAGTATTTT.